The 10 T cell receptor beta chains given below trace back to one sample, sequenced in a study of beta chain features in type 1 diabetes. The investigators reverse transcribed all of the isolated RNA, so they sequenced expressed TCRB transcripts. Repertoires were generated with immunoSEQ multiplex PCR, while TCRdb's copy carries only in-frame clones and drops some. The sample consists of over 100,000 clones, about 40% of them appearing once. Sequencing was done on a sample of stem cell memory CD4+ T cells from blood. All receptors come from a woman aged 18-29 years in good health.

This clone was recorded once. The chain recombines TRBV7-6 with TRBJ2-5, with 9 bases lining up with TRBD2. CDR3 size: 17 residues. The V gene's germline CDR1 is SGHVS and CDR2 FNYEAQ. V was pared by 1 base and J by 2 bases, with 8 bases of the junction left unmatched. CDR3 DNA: TGTGCCAGCAGCTTAGGTATACTAGCGGGTTTACAAGAGACCCAGTACTTC. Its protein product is CASSLGILAGLQETQYF.

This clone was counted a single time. The CDR3 DNA reads TGTGCCAGCAGTTTAATTGGCAGGGAGGGTCAGCCCCAGCATTTT. This sequence encodes CASSLIGREGQPQHF. The genes are TRBV28 and TRBJ1-5; D may be TRBD1 (5 bases). This CDR3 comprises 15 residues. Germline V lookup: CDR1 MDHEN, CDR2 SYDVKM. V lost 2 bases to trimming and J lost 6 bases, with 14 bases between them.

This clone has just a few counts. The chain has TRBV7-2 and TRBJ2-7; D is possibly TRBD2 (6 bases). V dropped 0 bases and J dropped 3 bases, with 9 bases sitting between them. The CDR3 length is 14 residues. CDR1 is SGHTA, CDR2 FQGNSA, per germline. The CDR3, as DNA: TGTGCCAGCAGCTTAGCCATGGGACTCTACGAGCAGTACTTC. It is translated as CASSLAMGLYEQYF.

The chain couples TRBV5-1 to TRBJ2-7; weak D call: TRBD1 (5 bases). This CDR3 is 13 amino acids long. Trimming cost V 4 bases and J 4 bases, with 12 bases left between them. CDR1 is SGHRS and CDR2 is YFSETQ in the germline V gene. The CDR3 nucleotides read TGCGCCAGCAGCACCCCCCAGGGATACGAGCAGTACTTC. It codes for CASSTPQGYEQYF.

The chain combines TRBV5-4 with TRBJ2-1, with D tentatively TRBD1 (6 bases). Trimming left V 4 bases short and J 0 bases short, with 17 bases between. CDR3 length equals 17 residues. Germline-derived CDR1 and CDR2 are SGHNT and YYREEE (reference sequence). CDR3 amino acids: CASSPGTLKSSYNEQFF. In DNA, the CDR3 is TGTGCCAGCAGCCCCGGGACACTCAAAAGCTCCTACAATGAGCAGTTCTTC.

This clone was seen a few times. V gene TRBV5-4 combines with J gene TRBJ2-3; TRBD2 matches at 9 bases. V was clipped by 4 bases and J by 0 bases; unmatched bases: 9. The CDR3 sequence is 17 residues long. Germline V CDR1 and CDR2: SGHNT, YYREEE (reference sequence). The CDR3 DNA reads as TGTGCCAGCAGCCCGTCGCCGGGACTAGCCAGCACAGATACGCAGTATTTT. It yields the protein CASSPSPGLASTDTQYF.

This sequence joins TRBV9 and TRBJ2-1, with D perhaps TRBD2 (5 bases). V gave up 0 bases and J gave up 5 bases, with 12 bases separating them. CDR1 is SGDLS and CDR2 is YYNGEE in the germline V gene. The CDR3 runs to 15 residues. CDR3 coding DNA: TGTGCCAGCAGCGTAGACCCCGGGAAGCACAATGAGCAGTTCTTC. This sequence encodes CASSVDPGKHNEQFF.

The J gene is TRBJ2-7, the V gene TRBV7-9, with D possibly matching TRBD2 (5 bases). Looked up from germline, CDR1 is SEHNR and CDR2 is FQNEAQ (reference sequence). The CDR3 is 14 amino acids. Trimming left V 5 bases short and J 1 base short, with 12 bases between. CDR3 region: CASSPNPGSYEQYF. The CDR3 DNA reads TGTGCCAGCAGCCCTAATCCGGGATCCTACGAGCAGTACTTC.

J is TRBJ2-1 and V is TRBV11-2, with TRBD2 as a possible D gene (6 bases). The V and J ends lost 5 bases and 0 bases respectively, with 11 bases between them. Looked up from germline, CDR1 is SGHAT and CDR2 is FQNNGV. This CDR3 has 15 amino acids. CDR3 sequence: CASSGSRGSYNEQFF. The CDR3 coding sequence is TGTGCCAGCAGCGGATCGCGGGGCTCCTACAATGAGCAGTTCTTC.

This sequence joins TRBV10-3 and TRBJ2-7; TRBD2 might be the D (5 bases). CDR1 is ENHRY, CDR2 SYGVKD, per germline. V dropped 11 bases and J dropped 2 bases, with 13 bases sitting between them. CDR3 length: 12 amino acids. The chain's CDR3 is CAVAGSAYEQYF. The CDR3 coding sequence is TGTGCCGTCGCGGGCAGCGCCTACGAGCAGTACTTC.